These 9 T cell receptor beta chains were sequenced from one sample in a study of early T cells in non-severe SARS-CoV-2 infection. TCRdb used MiXCR to reprocess the 5' RACE reads, holding one entry per CDR3 protein. The data hold more than 50,000 distinct CDR3 sequences, with over 10% observed a single time. This material consisted of whole blood, taken at baseline. These receptors came from an adult who was a healthcare worker with PCR-confirmed SARS-CoV-2 infection or an uninfected control (not recorded which).

This sequence joins TRBV6-6 and TRBJ2-1; 11 nucleotides line up with TRBD2. V lost 6 bases, J lost 6 bases, and 10 bases stayed unmatched. The CDR3 extends over 16 amino acids. The germline CDR1 and CDR2 sequences are MNHNY and SVGAGI (reference sequence). The CDR3 DNA reads TGTGCCAGCAGCCGATCCGGGACTAGCGGATTCAATGAGCAGTTCTTC. This gives the protein CASSRSGTSGFNEQFF.

This clonotype was recorded a few times. The CDR3 protein is CASSYDGASPQHF. The CDR3 coding sequence is TGTGCCAGCAGTTACGACGGAGCTTCGCCCCAGCATTTT. This sequence joins TRBV6-5 and TRBJ1-5, with unresolved D. Germline CDR1 reads MNHEY; CDR2 reads SVGAGI. The CDR3 spans 13 residues. V was shortened by 2 bases and J by 9 bases, with 11 bases between the two germline ends.

At least ten counts were recorded for this clonotype. V usage is TRBV6-6 and J usage is TRBJ1-1; D remains ambiguous. The CDR3 spans 13 residues. V was shortened by 2 bases and J by 0 bases, with 4 bases between the two germline ends. CDR1 MNHNY and CDR2 SVGAGI come from the germline V gene (reference sequence). The CDR3 DNA is TGTGCCAGCAGTTACGGCATGAACACTGAAGCTTTCTTT. Protein: CASSYGMNTEAFF.

The chain recombines TRBV2 with TRBJ2-2; TRBD1 matches 9 bases. This CDR3 comprises 16 residues. V trimming: 6 bases; J trimming: 4 bases; junction bases outside the gene matches: 9. Germline V gene data show CDR1 as SNHLY and CDR2 as FYNNEI. CDR3 amino acids: CASSLRGQGLTGELFF. CDR3 DNA: TGTGCCAGCAGCCTCAGGGGACAGGGCCTCACCGGGGAGCTGTTTTTT.

A few counts support this clonotype. The rearrangement joins TRBV6-1 to TRBJ1-4; the D gene is possibly TRBD1 (6 bases). This CDR3 region has 14 residues. The germline CDR1 and CDR2 sequences are MNHNS and SASEGT. Trimming left V 5 bases short and J 3 bases short, with 10 bases between. The CDR3 protein is CASSSDRSNEKLFF. The CDR3 DNA reads TGTGCCAGCAGTTCCGACAGGTCTAATGAAAAACTGTTTTTT.

This clonotype was observed at least ten times. The genes are TRBV20-1 and TRBJ1-1; D remains ambiguous. Germline values: CDR1 DFQATT, CDR2 SNEGSKA (reference sequence). V was pared by 6 bases and J by 3 bases, with 17 bases between. The CDR3 is 14 residues long. The CDR3 loop is CSARGGGLDTEAFF. The CDR3 DNA follows: TGCAGTGCCCGTGGCGGCGGCCTGGACACTGAAGCTTTCTTT.

This clonotype was found a few times. This chain joins TRBV5-6 and TRBJ1-1; D unresolved. This CDR3 has 15 amino acids. The germline V and J ends were trimmed by 4 bases and 4 bases, with 17 bases remaining between them. Per the germline V gene, CDR1 is SGHDT and CDR2 is YYEEEE. The CDR3 DNA sequence: TGTGCCAGCAGCCCGGCGTTGGAGGCGTTCACTGAAGCTTTCTTT. This gives the protein CASSPALEAFTEAFF. The full variable domain, with the rest looked up from reference TRBV5-6 and TRBJ1-1, is DAGVTQSPTHLIKTRGQQVTLRCSPKSGHDTVSWYQQALGQGPQFIFQYYEEEERQRGNFPDRFSGHQFPNYSSELNVNALLLGDSALYLCASSPALEAFTEAFFGQGTRLTVV.

The chain links TRBV18 to TRBJ1-2, with 10 bases fitting TRBD1. The CDR3 totals 15 residues. Germline V gives CDR1 KGHSH, CDR2 LQKENI. Trimming removed 3 bases from V and 0 bases from J; junction bases left unmatched: 1. The CDR3 DNA reads as TGTGCCAGCTCACCGGACAGGGGGTCTAACTATGGCTACACCTTC. This encodes CASSPDRGSNYGYTF. The complete variable domain, with remaining parts taken from reference TRBV18 and TRBJ1-2, reads NAGVMQNPRHLVRRRGQEARLRCSPMKGHSHVYWYRQLPEEGLKFMVYLQKENIIDESGMPKERFSAEFPKEGPSILRIQQVVRGDSAAYFCASSPDRGSNYGYTFGSGTRLTVV.

The genes are TRBV6-5 and TRBJ2-7; 8 bases map to TRBD1. Germline V gene sequence: CDR1 MNHEY, CDR2 SVGAGI. V gave up 5 bases and J gave up 6 bases; unmatched junction bases: 0. The CDR3 has 11 amino acids. This CDR3 reads CASSDRGEQYF. The CDR3 bases are TGTGCCAGCAGTGACAGGGGCGAGCAGTACTTC.